Listed below are T cell receptor beta chains from one sample, sequenced in a study of CD8 T cells in ankylosing spondylitis. TCRdb called the 5' RACE reads again in MiXCR, with one record for every CDR3 protein. Of over 200,000 distinct CDR3 sequences listed, about a sixth are singletons. The sample was blood, either unsorted or a sorted T cell fraction (not recorded which). The receptors derive from a male donor with ankylosing spondylitis. Each CDR3 is given with its conserved first and last residue. Fields, in order: J gene, D gene, V gene, clone size, CDR3 DNA, CDR3 protein. D genes are given only for firm matches. Clone size is not always given. Where it is, it says once, few, many or a class for expanded clones.

J: TRBJ2-1
D: NA
V: TRBV20-1
size: few
DNA: TGCAGTGCTAGATCGGGGGTTGTCACGAATGAGCAGTTCTTC
CDR3: CSARSGVVTNEQFF

J: TRBJ1-2
D: TRBD1
V: TRBV5-1
size: NA
DNA: TGCGCCAGCAGCTTGGGACAGGGTATGGACTATGGCTACACCTTC
CDR3: CASSLGQGMDYGYTF

J: TRBJ2-1
D: TRBD2
V: TRBV12-3/TRBV12-4
size: few
DNA: TGTGCCAGCAGTTTAACCGTCGGGGGGGCAGACTACAATGAGCAGTTCTTC
CDR3: CASSLTVGGADYNEQFF

J: TRBJ1-1
D: TRBD1
V: TRBV12-3/TRBV12-4
size: many
DNA: TGTGCCAGCAGTTCCGTTTCAGGGGGCTTGGGGGCTTTCTTT
CDR3: CASSSVSGGLGAFF

J: TRBJ2-3
D: NA
V: TRBV4-1
size: few
DNA: TGCGCCAGCAGCCAAGAAGCCTGGGCCAGCACAGATACGCAGTATTTT
CDR3: CASSQEAWASTDTQYF

J: TRBJ1-1
D: NA
V: TRBV20-1
size: few
DNA: TGCAGTGCTAGAGATTTAGGTCTCATGAACACTGAAGCTTTCTTT
CDR3: CSARDLGLMNTEAFF

J: TRBJ2-1
D: TRBD2
V: TRBV28
size: few
DNA: TGTGCCAGCAGTTCGTGGTCTAGCGGTAACAATGAGCAGTTCTTC
CDR3: CASSSWSSGNNEQFF

J: TRBJ1-5
D: NA
V: TRBV28
size: NA
DNA: TGTGCCAGCAGTTTGCGCCAGTTGGATCAGCCCCAGCATTTT
CDR3: CASSLRQLDQPQHF

J: TRBJ1-2
D: TRBD1
V: TRBV5-1
size: many
DNA: TGCGCCAGCAGCTCTAGGGACAGGGGGCCTCACTATGGCTACACCTTC
CDR3: CASSSRDRGPHYGYTF

J: TRBJ1-5
D: NA
V: TRBV27
size: few
DNA: TGTGCCAGCAGTCCCGGTGGGCTTTTTTATGGTAATAGCAATCAGCCCCAGCATTTT
CDR3: CASSPGGLFYGNSNQPQHF

J: TRBJ2-5
D: TRBD1
V: TRBV5-5
size: NA
DNA: TGTGCCAGCAGCTTGGAGACAGGGGGAGTGGAGACCCAGTACTTC
CDR3: CASSLETGGVETQYF

J: TRBJ1-1
D: NA
V: TRBV7-9
size: few
DNA: TGTGCCAGCAGCGCCATCCAAGGGAACACTGAAGCTTTCTTT
CDR3: CASSAIQGNTEAFF

J: TRBJ2-1
D: TRBD2
V: TRBV20-1
size: few
DNA: TGCAGTGCTAGAGGACTAGCGGGAGTTTCCTACAATGAGCAGTTCTTC
CDR3: CSARGLAGVSYNEQFF

J: TRBJ2-7
D: NA
V: TRBV12-3/TRBV12-4
size: few
DNA: TGTGCCAGCAGTTTTAGCTGGAGCTCCTACGAGCAGTACTTC
CDR3: CASSFSWSSYEQYF

J: TRBJ1-2
D: NA
V: TRBV28
size: NA
DNA: TGTGCCAGCAGTTTAAGGAACTATGGCTACACCTTC
CDR3: CASSLRNYGYTF

J: TRBJ1-2
D: NA
V: TRBV11-2
size: NA
DNA: TGTGCCAGCAGCCCGAGCGGGGGAGCTGGTGGCTACACCTTC
CDR3: CASSPSGGAGGYTF

J: TRBJ1-5
D: TRBD1
V: TRBV6-1
size: NA
DNA: TGTGCCAGCAGTGACCTCGACAGGGGGCTTGCTCAGCCCCAGCATTTT
CDR3: CASSDLDRGLAQPQHF

J: TRBJ2-7
D: TRBD2
V: TRBV12-3/TRBV12-4
size: NA
DNA: TGTGCCAGCAAAAATGTTGGGACTAGCGGGACCTACGAGCAGTACTTC
CDR3: CASKNVGTSGTYEQYF

J: TRBJ2-7
D: NA
V: TRBV13
size: NA
DNA: TGTGCCAGCAGCGGGAGCGAGCAGTACTTC
CDR3: CASSGSEQYF

J: TRBJ1-2
D: TRBD1
V: TRBV12-3/TRBV12-4
size: few
DNA: TGTGCCAGCAGTCCGGCCGGGGACAGGAACTATGGCTACACCTTC
CDR3: CASSPAGDRNYGYTF

J: TRBJ1-5
D: TRBD1
V: TRBV19
size: NA
DNA: TGTGCCACTTCAGTGGGACAGGGGGTAGTAGGGAATCAGCCCCAGCATTTT
CDR3: CATSVGQGVVGNQPQHF

J: TRBJ2-7
D: NA
V: TRBV30
size: NA
DNA: TGTGCCTGGAACTCTCCCTTCTACGAGCAGTACTTC
CDR3: CAWNSPFYEQYF

J: TRBJ1-1
D: TRBD1
V: TRBV27
size: NA
DNA: TGTGCCAGCAGGCCAGGGGGCGAGGACACTGAAGCTTTCTTT
CDR3: CASRPGGEDTEAFF

J: TRBJ1-2
D: NA
V: TRBV29-1
size: NA
DNA: TGCAGCGTTGAGGCCGAGTCTAACTATGGCTACACCTTC
CDR3: CSVEAESNYGYTF

J: TRBJ2-5
D: TRBD2
V: TRBV7-3
size: NA
DNA: TGTGCCAGCAGCTTAGCGGGAGGGTCGGAGACCCAGTACTTC
CDR3: CASSLAGGSETQYF

J: TRBJ2-2
D: NA
V: TRBV7-6
size: NA
DNA: TGTGCCAGCAGCTTAGACCACCCGACCGGCACCAACACCGGGGAGCTGTTTTTT
CDR3: CASSLDHPTGTNTGELFF

J: TRBJ2-1
D: NA
V: TRBV7-3
size: many
DNA: TGTGCCAGCAGCTTAAGTGCCGGGAGCGAAAATGAGCAGTTCTTC
CDR3: CASSLSAGSENEQFF

J: TRBJ2-1
D: TRBD2
V: TRBV5-1
size: NA
DNA: TGCGCCAGCAGCATGGGACTAGCTACCAATGAGCAGTTCTTC
CDR3: CASSMGLATNEQFF

J: TRBJ2-3
D: TRBD2
V: TRBV6-1
size: NA
DNA: TGTGCCAGCACTACGGGACTAGCCCCGTCTGTGGATACGCAGTATTTT
CDR3: CASTTGLAPSVDTQYF

J: TRBJ2-2
D: NA
V: TRBV4-1
size: NA
DNA: TGCGCCAGCAGCCAGGAGGGGCCGAACACCGGGGAGCTGTTTTTT
CDR3: CASSQEGPNTGELFF

J: TRBJ2-7
D: NA
V: TRBV5-5
size: NA
DNA: TGTGCCAGCAGCCCGGGGACGGATACCTACGAGCAGTACTTC
CDR3: CASSPGTDTYEQYF

J: TRBJ2-1
D: NA
V: TRBV20-1
size: NA
DNA: TGCAGTGCTAGAGGGGAAAATGCGGGGCTTTCCTACAATGAGCAGTTCTTC
CDR3: CSARGENAGLSYNEQFF

J: TRBJ2-7
D: NA
V: TRBV12-3/TRBV12-4
size: many
DNA: TGTGCCAGCAGTTCCGTCGGCGAGCAGTACTTC
CDR3: CASSSVGEQYF

J: TRBJ2-7
D: NA
V: TRBV29-1
size: few
DNA: TGCAGCGTTGCTTTACAGGGTAGCGAGCAGTACTTC
CDR3: CSVALQGSEQYF

J: TRBJ1-3
D: NA
V: TRBV20-1
size: few
DNA: TGCAGTGCTCCCGACCAGGGAACAGGAAACACCATATATTTT
CDR3: CSAPDQGTGNTIYF

J: TRBJ2-1
D: NA
V: TRBV7-6
size: many
DNA: TGTGCCAGCAGCTTAACTTTTTCCAATGAGCAGTTCTTC
CDR3: CASSLTFSNEQFF

J: TRBJ2-7
D: TRBD1
V: TRBV7-2
size: NA
DNA: TGTGCCAGCAGCTTAGGGACAGGGTTGACCTACGAGCAGTACTTC
CDR3: CASSLGTGLTYEQYF

J: TRBJ2-2
D: TRBD2
V: TRBV15
size: few
DNA: TGTGCCACCTCCGCCCGACTAGCGGGAGCGTCGGAGGAGCTGTTTTTT
CDR3: CATSARLAGASEELFF

J: TRBJ2-7
D: NA
V: TRBV20-1
size: NA
DNA: TGCAGTGCTAGAGCTATGGGGTCCTACGAGCAGTACTTC
CDR3: CSARAMGSYEQYF

J: TRBJ2-7
D: NA
V: TRBV28
size: NA
DNA: TGTGCCAGCGGGGTCGGGGACTACGAGCAGTACTTC
CDR3: CASGVGDYEQYF

J: TRBJ2-1
D: TRBD1
V: TRBV25-1
size: few
DNA: TGTGCCAGCAGTGAACCGGGACAGGGTATGGTAGATGAGCAGTTCTTC
CDR3: CASSEPGQGMVDEQFF

J: TRBJ2-5
D: NA
V: TRBV3-1
size: many
DNA: TGTGCCAGCAGACCTATAGCTAATCCCCAAGAGACCCAGTACTTC
CDR3: CASRPIANPQETQYF

J: TRBJ2-7
D: NA
V: TRBV5-1
size: many
DNA: TGCGCCAGCAGCTTGCGGGAACCCTACGAGCAGTACTTC
CDR3: CASSLREPYEQYF

J: TRBJ2-2
D: NA
V: TRBV20-1
size: few
DNA: TGCAGTGCTAGAGTACCGGGGTCGAACACCGGGGAGCTGTTTTTT
CDR3: CSARVPGSNTGELFF

J: TRBJ2-7
D: NA
V: TRBV7-8
size: few
DNA: TGTGCCAGCAGCTTAGAGGCGAACTACGAGCAGTACTTC
CDR3: CASSLEANYEQYF

J: TRBJ1-2
D: NA
V: TRBV7-9
size: NA
DNA: TGTGCCAGCAGCCCAACCGAGGAGAACTATGGCTACACCTTC
CDR3: CASSPTEENYGYTF

J: TRBJ1-1
D: NA
V: TRBV4-1
size: NA
DNA: TGCGCCAGCAGCCTCTCAGTATCCTCGGGCACTGAAGCTTTCTTT
CDR3: CASSLSVSSGTEAFF

J: TRBJ2-1
D: TRBD2
V: TRBV5-1
size: few
DNA: TGCGCCAGCAGCTTGGGCGGACTAGGCGGTGAGCAGTTCTTC
CDR3: CASSLGGLGGEQFF

J: TRBJ2-1
D: TRBD1
V: TRBV25-1
size: NA
DNA: TGTGCCAGCAGTCAATCGGGACAGGGAACCTACAATGAGCAGTTCTTC
CDR3: CASSQSGQGTYNEQFF

J: TRBJ2-7
D: TRBD2
V: TRBV20-1
size: NA
DNA: TGCAGTGCCCAGGGACTAGCGGGGAATATCTACGAGCAGTACTTC
CDR3: CSAQGLAGNIYEQYF

J: TRBJ2-3
D: NA
V: TRBV6-2/TRBV6-3
size: few
DNA: TGTGCCAGCAGTTACGGGGACTCCACCGTCGAAATTAGCACAGATACGCAGTATTTT
CDR3: CASSYGDSTVEISTDTQYF

J: TRBJ1-1
D: TRBD1
V: TRBV12-3/TRBV12-4
size: NA
DNA: TGTGCCAGCAGAAGAACAGGGGGCAGGAGTGTCACTGAAGCTTTCTTT
CDR3: CASRRTGGRSVTEAFF

J: TRBJ2-3
D: NA
V: TRBV4-1
size: NA
DNA: TGCGCCAGCAGCCAAGCTGGACCAACTAGCACAGATACGCAGTATTTT
CDR3: CASSQAGPTSTDTQYF

J: TRBJ2-1
D: NA
V: TRBV19
size: NA
DNA: TGTGCCAGTAGTACGGATCCAAGCTCCTACAATGAGCAGTTCTTC
CDR3: CASSTDPSSYNEQFF

J: TRBJ2-1
D: NA
V: TRBV12-3/TRBV12-4
size: few
DNA: TGTGCCAGCACCTCCCCTGGCAGGGGCAATGAGCAGTTCTTC
CDR3: CASTSPGRGNEQFF

J: TRBJ2-7
D: NA
V: TRBV7-8
size: NA
DNA: TGTGCCAGCACCGAGATGGCAGAGACCGACGCCTACGAGCAGTACTTC
CDR3: CASTEMAETDAYEQYF

J: TRBJ2-7
D: NA
V: TRBV20-1
size: NA
DNA: TGCAGTGCTGGGGCAGGGGACTCCTACGAGCAGTACTTC
CDR3: CSAGAGDSYEQYF